The 20 T cell receptor beta chains below all came from one sample that was sequenced in a study of blood T cell repertoires in COVID-19. The assay was immunoSEQ multiplex PCR, and TCRdb's table has in-frame clones only and misses some. In the table there are around 300,000 clones, approximately 90% of which are singletons. Sample: peripheral blood. The origin of the receptors is a woman aged 25 to 39 with COVID-19, enrolled during active disease.

There are a few counts of this clone. The V and J genes are TRBV28 and TRBJ1-5, with D possibly being TRBD1 (6 bases). CDR3 length: 15 amino acids. V was cut by 3 bases and J by 4 bases, with 13 bases left in between. From germline, CDR1 is MDHEN and CDR2 SYDVKM. CDR3 nucleotides: TGTGCCAGCAGTTTGGTTTCAGGGGTTAATCAGCCCCAGCATTTT. Protein product: CASSLVSGVNQPQHF. Complete variable domain (other parts from reference TRBV28 and TRBJ1-5): DVKVTQSSRYLVKRTGEKVFLECVQDMDHENMFWYRQDPGLGLRLIYFSYDVKMKEKGDIPEGYSVSREKKERFSLILESASTNQTSMYLCASSLVSGVNQPQHFGDGTRLSIL.

The rearrangement uses TRBV3-1 (or the pseudogene TRBV3-2) and TRBJ2-3; 7 positions agree with TRBD2. Germline loops: CDR1 LGHDT, CDR2 YNNKEL (reference sequence). The CDR3 runs 15 residues. The V segment lost 0 bases and the J segment 2 bases; nucleotides outside the gene matches: 2. CDR3 sequence: CASSQELAYTDTQYF. CDR3 DNA: TGTGCCAGCAGCCAAGAACTAGCGTACACAGATACGCAGTATTTT.

This clone was counted between two and nine times. V usage is TRBV4-3 and J usage is TRBJ1-2, with 11 bases that match TRBD1. The V and J ends lost 1 base and 8 bases, in that order; junction bases with no gene match: 3. In germline, CDR1 is LGHNA, CDR2 YSLEER. CDR3 length: 14 amino acids. This chain's CDR3 is CASSQVDRGQGYTF. The CDR3, as DNA: TGCGCCAGCAGCCAAGTGGACAGGGGGCAAGGCTACACCTTC.

This clone was counted between two and nine times. The chain combines TRBV18 with TRBJ2-7, with 7 positions matching TRBD1. The CDR3 is made up of 15 amino acids. Per the germline V gene, CDR1 is KGHSH and CDR2 is LQKENI. The J segment lost 2 bases and the V segment lost 2 bases, leaving 6 bases of the junction unmatched. The CDR3: CASSPGTALAYEQYF. The CDR3 nucleotides read TGTGCCAGCTCACCAGGGACAGCGCTAGCCTACGAGCAGTACTTC.

This chain links TRBV4-2 with TRBJ2-7; TRBD2 matches at 7 bases. The V gene end was trimmed by 0 bases and the J gene end by 0 bases; junction bases not matched to a gene: 2. The germline V gene encodes CDR1 LGHNA and CDR2 YNFKEQ. CDR3 length: 15 amino acids. CDR3: CASSQEGGFSYEQYF. As DNA, the CDR3 is TGTGCCAGCAGCCAAGAGGGGGGGTTCTCCTACGAGCAGTACTTC.

This chain connects TRBV5-1 to TRBJ1-4, with 9 bases identical to TRBD1. Looked up from germline, CDR1 is SGHRS and CDR2 is YFSETQ. Trimming removed 0 bases from V and 7 bases from J; junction bases left unmatched: 7. The CDR3 is 16 residues long. DNA of the CDR3: TGCGCCAGCAGCTTGGGCGGGACAGGGTTCAGTGAAAAACTGTTTTTT. Encoded protein: CASSLGGTGFSEKLFF. Supplemented by reference TRBV5-1 and TRBJ1-4, the full variable domain reads KAGVTQTPRYLIKTRGQQVTLSCSPISGHRSVSWYQQTPGQGLQFLFEYFSETQRNKGNFPGRFSGRQFSNSRSEMNVSTLELGDSALYLCASSLGGTGFSEKLFFGSGTQLSVL.

The J gene is TRBJ1-1, the V gene TRBV28; 12 bases match TRBD1. The trim removed 7 bases at V and 1 base at J, leaving 7 bases unmatched. Germline V lookup: CDR1 MDHEN, CDR2 SYDVKM. There are 16 residues in the CDR3. The chain's CDR3 is CASTVPGQGANTEAFF. The CDR3 nucleotides are TGTGCCAGCACCGTCCCGGGACAGGGGGCGAACACTGAAGCTTTCTTT.

This chain uses TRBV18 with TRBJ1-1, with D possibly matching TRBD1 (5 bases). V lost 3 bases to trimming and J lost 1 base, with 12 bases between them. The V gene's germline CDR1 is KGHSH and CDR2 LQKENI. The CDR3 has 15 residues. The CDR3 protein is CASSPQGYSNTEAFF. In nucleotides, the CDR3 is TGTGCCAGCTCACCGCAGGGATATTCGAACACTGAAGCTTTCTTT.

The chain couples TRBV28 to TRBJ2-7, with a weak D call TRBD1 (6 bases). There are 13 residues in the CDR3. Germline V gene lookup returns CDR1 MDHEN and CDR2 SYDVKM. The V end lost 5 bases, the J end lost 4 bases, and 12 bases lay between the germline ends. The CDR3 spells CASSTRTAYEQYV. In nucleotides, the CDR3 is TGTGCCAGCAGTACAAGGACAGCTTACGAGCAGTACGTC.

The V gene is TRBV7-9, the J gene TRBJ1-3, with TRBD1 as a possible D gene (5 bases). From germline, CDR1 is SEHNR and CDR2 FQNEAQ (reference sequence). The CDR3 totals 14 residues. V was pared by 3 bases and J by 1 base, with 7 bases between. The CDR3 is CASSLGLSGNTIYF. The CDR3 bases are TGTGCCAGCAGCTTGGGACTTTCTGGAAACACCATATATTTT.

This chain uses TRBV5-1 with TRBJ1-2; 9 bases are shared with TRBD1. The CDR3 is 14 amino acids. From germline, CDR1 is SGHRS and CDR2 YFSETQ. V gave up 0 bases and J gave up 7 bases; unmatched junction bases: 4. CDR3 DNA sequence: TGCGCCAGCAGCTTGGCCGGGACAGGGTCTGGCTACACCTTC. This translates into CASSLAGTGSGYTF.

V and J are TRBV10-2 and TRBJ2-2, with 10 bases that match TRBD2. J gave up 4 bases and V 4 bases, and 3 bases lay outside the gene matches. In germline, CDR1 is WSHSY, CDR2 SAAADI. The CDR3 covers 15 residues. CDR3 amino acids: CASSGSGGATGELFF. The CDR3 coding sequence is TGCGCCAGCAGTGGGAGCGGGGGGGCCACCGGGGAGCTGTTTTTT.

The V gene is TRBV29-1, the J gene TRBJ2-3, with TRBD1 as a possible D gene (5 bases). From germline, CDR1 is SQVTM and CDR2 ANQGSEA. Trimming removed 4 bases at V and 6 bases at J, with 11 bases between. CDR3 length equals 12 residues. CDR3 sequence reads: CSVVKGWDTQYF. In DNA form, the CDR3 reads TGCAGCGTTGTGAAGGGGTGGGATACGCAGTATTTT.

The CDR3 sequence is CASSPPAGGRGNEQFF. CDR3 bases: TGTGCCAGCTCACCACCCGCCGGGGGAAGGGGCAATGAGCAGTTCTTC. V and J are TRBV18 and TRBJ2-1, with D possibly TRBD2 on 6 matching bases. Germline values: CDR1 KGHSH, CDR2 LQKENI. Trimming left V 0 bases short and J 6 bases short, with 15 bases between. The CDR3 contains 16 residues.

The chain is built from TRBV19 and TRBJ2-7, with D perhaps TRBD2 (5 bases). The V and J ends lost 3 bases and 0 bases respectively, with 12 bases between them. CDR3 length: 15 amino acids. Germline-derived CDR1 and CDR2 are LNHDA and SQIVND (reference sequence). The CDR3 sequence is CASSIGILSSYEQYF. CDR3 nucleotides: TGTGCCAGTAGTATCGGGATATTAAGCTCCTACGAGCAGTACTTC.

The V and J genes are TRBV2 and TRBJ1-5, with 11 bases lining up with TRBD1. The CDR3 has 16 amino acids. J lost 3 bases, V lost 6 bases, and 7 bases had no gene match. CDR1 is SNHLY, CDR2 FYNNEI, per germline. Written as DNA, the CDR3 is TGTGCCAGCAGAGACCCGGGACAGGGGGACAATCAGCCCCAGCATTTT. Translating it yields CASRDPGQGDNQPQHF. Together with reference TRBV2 and TRBJ1-5, the CDR3 gives the full variable domain: EPEVTQTPSHQVTQMGQEVILRCVPISNHLYFYWYRQILGQKVEFLVSFYNNEISEKSEIFDDQFSVERPDGSNFTLKIRSTKLEDSAMYFCASRDPGQGDNQPQHFGDGTRLSIL.

This clone occurred a few times. The V call is TRBV4-1, the J call TRBJ1-6; D is possibly TRBD1 (5 bases). The CDR3 runs 15 residues. The germline V and J ends were trimmed by 3 bases and 7 bases, with 13 bases remaining between them. In germline, CDR1 is MGHRA, CDR2 YSYEKL. The CDR3: CASSHSQAGNSPLHF. The CDR3 nucleotides are TGCGCCAGCAGCCATTCCCAAGCAGGGAATTCACCCCTCCACTTT.

V usage is TRBV11-3 and J usage is TRBJ1-1; the D is unclear. The CDR3 extends over 15 amino acids. Germline CDR1 reads SGHNT; CDR2 reads YENEEA. The V end lost 5 bases, the J end lost 2 bases, and 15 bases lay between the germline ends. The CDR3 DNA sequence: TGTGCCAGCAGCGAGAGTTCTAAGCCCAACACTGAAGCTTTCTTT. This sequence encodes CASSESSKPNTEAFF. Full variable domain (rest looked up from reference TRBV11-3 and TRBJ1-1): EAGVVQSPRYKIIEKKQPVAFWCNPISGHNTLYWYLQNLGQGPELLIRYENEEAVDDSQLPKDRFSAERLKGVDSTLKIQPAELGDSAVYLCASSESSKPNTEAFFGQGTRLTVV.

The V and J genes are TRBV19 and TRBJ1-5; 10 bases match TRBD1. Germline V gives CDR1 LNHDA, CDR2 SQIVND (reference sequence). The V segment lost 3 bases and the J segment 3 bases; nucleotides outside the gene matches: 5. CDR3 length: 16 residues. CDR3 loop: CASSMIGTGANQPQHF. The CDR3 region has the DNA TGTGCCAGTAGTATGATAGGGACAGGGGCCAATCAGCCCCAGCATTTT.

This rearrangement joins TRBV5-4 to TRBJ1-3; D call uncertain. V lost 4 bases, J lost 4 bases, and 12 bases lay in between. CDR1 SGHNT and CDR2 YYREEE come from the germline V gene (reference sequence). The CDR3 totals 14 residues. CDR3 region: CASSSSGTGNTIYF. The CDR3 DNA reads TGTGCCAGCAGCAGCAGCGGAACGGGAAACACCATATATTTT.